A selection of T cell receptor beta chains follows, all from one sample in a study of blood T cell repertoires in COVID-19. Generated by immunoSEQ multiplex PCR, the TCRdb table keeps only in-frame clones and is missing some. The data show roughly 130,000 clones, 82% seen once. Sequences were obtained from peripheral blood. Receptors originate from a woman in her seventies with acute or convalescent COVID-19. The CDR3 runs from the conserved cysteine through the conserved F or W. D genes are given only for firm matches. Expanded clones are given a class, and other clones once, few, many or no size at all.

D gene | J gene | V gene | clone size | CDR3 protein | CDR3 DNA
NA | TRBJ1-2 | TRBV30 | NA | CAWSVSDNYGYTF | TGTGCCTGGAGTGTGTCAGATAACTATGGCTACACCTTC
TRBD2 | TRBJ2-1 | TRBV4-3 | NA | CASSQEGTSGYNEQFF | TGCGCCAGCAGCCAAGAAGGGACTAGCGGATACAATGAGCAGTTCTTC
NA | TRBJ1-1 | TRBV16 | NA | CASSPMSSSKAFF | TGTGCCAGCAGTCCTATGTCAAGTTCCAAAGCTTTCTTT
NA | TRBJ2-5 | TRBV5-1 | NA | CASSPRETGDRLYQETQYF | TGCGCCAGCAGCCCCCGGGAAACGGGGGACCGGCTGTACCAAGAGACCCAGTACTTC
NA | TRBJ1-1 | TRBV18 | NA | CASSTGQGEAFF | TGTGCCAGCTCAACGGGACAAGGTGAAGCTTTCTTT
TRBD2 | TRBJ2-7 | TRBV9 | NA | CASSVVGVTSGGKWVCEQYF | TGTGCCAGCAGCGTAGTTGGCGTGACTAGCGGGGGGAAGTGGGTATGCGAGCAGTACTTC
NA | TRBJ1-3 | TRBV6-1 | NA | CASSERLSGGTGNTIYF | TGTGCCAGCAGTGAAAGGTTATCGGGGGGGACTGGAAACACCATATATTTT
TRBD1 | TRBJ1-2 | TRBV10-3 | NA | CAISGTGPDYGYTF | TGTGCCATCAGTGGGACAGGGCCTGACTATGGCTACACCTTC
TRBD1 | TRBJ1-1 | TRBV27 | NA | CASSLEAAGGFSTEAFF | TGTGCCAGCAGTTTAGAGGCGGCAGGGGGCTTTAGCACTGAAGCTTTCTTT
TRBD1 | TRBJ1-2 | TRBV7-2 | NA | CASSFRTGGGYTF | TGTGCCAGCAGCTTTAGGACAGGGGGAGGCTACACCTTC
NA | TRBJ1-1 | TRBV6-5 | NA | CASSSPRGGSTEAFF | TGTGCCAGCAGTTCCCCCCGGGGGGGGAGCACTGAAGCTTTCTTT
TRBD1 | TRBJ1-2 | TRBV18 | NA | CASSPRSGTGGLGGYTF | TGTGCCAGCTCACCGAGATCCGGGACAGGGGGCTTAGGAGGCTACACCTTC
TRBD2 | TRBJ2-1 | TRBV6-5 | NA | CASSYSGGGLYNEQFF | TGTGCCAGCAGTTACTCCGGGGGGGGTCTATACAATGAGCAGTTCTTC
NA | TRBJ1-1 | TRBV21-1 | NA | CAISDLGANTEAFF | TGTGCCATCAGCGATTTGGGGGCGAACACTGAAGCTTTCTTT
NA | TRBJ1-6 | TRBV7-6 | NA | CASSLDGRDSPLHF | TGTGCCAGCAGCTTAGATGGGCGGGACTCACCCCTCCACTTT
NA | TRBJ1-4 | TRBV3-1/TRBV3-2 | few | CASSQIQGTREKLFF | TGTGCCAGCAGCCAAATTCAGGGTACCCGTGAAAAACTGTTTTTT
TRBD2 | TRBJ2-3 | TRBV27 | NA | CASRSGLAGIGDTQYF | TGTGCCAGCAGGTCGGGACTAGCGGGGATAGGAGATACGCAGTATTTT
NA | TRBJ1-6 | TRBV6-5 | NA | CASTPRGSYNSPLHF | TGTGCCAGCACCCCTCGCGGCTCCTATAATTCACCCCTCCACTTT
NA | TRBJ1-1 | TRBV7-9 | NA | CASSSPLSATRAFF | TGTGCCAGCAGCTCCCCTCTCAGCGCTACCAGAGCTTTCTTT
NA | TRBJ2-1 | TRBV5-1 | NA | CASSKDRNPVFF | TGCGCCAGCAGCAAAGACAGAAACCCGGTGTTCTTC
TRBD1 | TRBJ1-1 | TRBV7-9 | NA | CASRTGQNTEAFF | TGTGCCAGCAGGACAGGGCAGAACACTGAAGCTTTCTTT
TRBD1 | TRBJ1-4 | TRBV19 | few | CASSTGTGFINGEKLFF | TGTGCCAGTAGTACCGGGACAGGGTTTATCAATGGTGAAAAACTGTTTTTT
TRBD1 | TRBJ2-5 | TRBV7-2 | NA | CASSTWTGMRETQYF | TGTGCCAGCAGCACATGGACAGGGATGAGAGAGACCCAGTACTTC
TRBD1 | TRBJ2-2 | TRBV7-8 | once | CASSRPGQGALANTGELFF | TGTGCCAGCAGCCGTCCGGGACAGGGGGCCCTTGCGAACACCGGGGAGCTGTTTTTT
TRBD2 | TRBJ2-3 | TRBV9 | NA | CASSVTTSGGADTQYF | TGTGCCAGCAGCGTAACCACTAGCGGGGGGGCGGATACGCAGTATTTT
TRBD2 | TRBJ2-1 | TRBV7-9 | NA | CASRQTSGVNEQFF | TGTGCCAGCAGGCAGACTAGCGGGGTAAATGAGCAGTTCTTC
TRBD2 | TRBJ2-3 | TRBV6-2/TRBV6-3 | NA | CASSRTSGKDTQYF | TGTGCCAGCAGCCGGACTAGCGGGAAAGATACGCAGTATTTT
TRBD1 | TRBJ1-2 | TRBV10-2 | NA | CASSLTGGGRGYTF | TGCGCCAGCAGCCTGACAGGGGGGGGGAGAGGCTACACCTTC
TRBD2 | TRBJ2-5 | TRBV9 | NA | CASSAGTRVMETQYF | TGTGCCAGCAGTGCCGGGACTAGAGTAATGGAGACCCAGTACTTC
TRBD2 | TRBJ2-1 | TRBV7-3 | NA | CASSYNSGAEGEQFF | TGTGCCAGCAGCTACAATAGCGGGGCCGAGGGTGAGCAGTTCTTC
NA | TRBJ1-2 | TRBV28 | NA | CASKNRPTDVYGYTF | TGTGCCAGCAAGAATAGACCGACAGACGTCTATGGCTACACCTTC
NA | TRBJ2-3 | TRBV29-1 | NA | CSVEDPGLKITDTQYF | TGCAGCGTTGAAGATCCCGGACTAAAGATCACAGATACGCAGTATTTT
TRBD2 | TRBJ2-5 | TRBV11-1 | NA | CASSLGGVSGGETQYF | TGTGCCAGCAGCTTAGGGGGCGTTAGCGGGGGCGAGACCCAGTACTTC
NA | TRBJ2-2 | TRBV2 | NA | CASRGGTNTGELFF | TGTGCCAGCAGAGGCGGAACGAACACCGGGGAGCTGTTTTTT
TRBD1 | TRBJ1-5 | TRBV5-6 | once | CASSRQGPLSNQPQHF | TGTGCCAGCAGTAGACAGGGCCCGTTGAGCAATCAGCCCCAGCATTTT
NA | TRBJ1-2 | TRBV20-1 | NA | CSAFDYGYTF | TGCAGTGCCTTCGACTATGGCTACACCTTC
NA | TRBJ2-5 | TRBV11-3 | NA | CASSLDGGRETQYF | TGTGCCAGCAGCTTAGATGGGGGCCGGGAGACCCAGTACTTC
TRBD1 | TRBJ1-2 | TRBV28 | NA | CASSFGQGAGYGGYTF | TGTGCCAGCAGTTTCGGACAGGGGGCCGGCTATGGCGGCTACACCTTC
TRBD1 | TRBJ1-5 | TRBV30 | NA | CAWSAGQGGQPQHF | TGTGCCTGGAGCGCGGGACAGGGAGGTCAGCCCCAGCATTTT
NA | TRBJ1-1 | TRBV12-3/TRBV12-4 | NA | CASRVQKNTEAFF | TGTGCCAGCAGGGTACAGAAGAACACTGAAGCTTTCTTT
NA | TRBJ2-5 | TRBV27 | NA | CASILGETQYF | TGTGCCAGCATTCTCGGAGAGACCCAGTACTTC
NA | TRBJ2-7 | TRBV10-3 | NA | CAISGLTGEAYEQYF | TGTGCCATCAGTGGGTTAACAGGGGAGGCCTACGAGCAGTACTTC
NA | TRBJ2-3 | TRBV5-1 | NA | CASSLKQGGYTDTQYF | TGCGCCAGCAGCTTGAAACAGGGTGGATACACAGATACGCAGTATTTT
NA | TRBJ2-1 | TRBV20-1 | NA | CSASISGGYNEQFF | TGCAGTGCTAGTATCAGCGGAGGCTACAATGAGCAGTTCTTC
TRBD1 | TRBJ2-5 | TRBV5-4 | NA | CASSLTGQGSQTQYF | TGTGCCAGCAGCTTGACAGGACAGGGGAGTCAGACCCAGTACTTC
NA | TRBJ1-1 | TRBV5-1 | NA | CASSFFGTATEAFF | TGCGCCAGCAGCTTCTTCGGAACAGCCACTGAAGCTTTCTTT
TRBD1 | TRBJ1-2 | TRBV19 | NA | CASMTGGHGYTF | TGTGCCTCGATGACAGGGGGCCATGGCTACACCTTC
TRBD1 | TRBJ2-5 | TRBV29-1 | NA | CSVPVSSTGSFQETQYF | TGCAGCGTTCCCGTAAGTTCGACAGGGTCCTTCCAAGAGACCCAGTACTTC
TRBD1 | TRBJ2-1 | TRBV2 | NA | CAIRDRVGAEQFF | TGTGCCATCCGGGACAGGGTTGGTGCCGAGCAGTTCTTC
TRBD2 | TRBJ2-3 | TRBV7-2 | few | CASSLERGVGTDTQYF | TGTGCCAGCAGCTTAGAACGGGGGGTGGGCACAGATACGCAGTATTTT
NA | TRBJ2-7 | TRBV6-2/TRBV6-3 | NA | CASSNSYEQYF | TGTGCCAGCAGTAACAGCTACGAGCAGTACTTC
TRBD2 | TRBJ2-1 | TRBV11-3 | NA | CASSHWTSGGAGYNEQFF | TGTGCCAGCAGCCACTGGACTAGCGGGGGGGCGGGCTACAATGAGCAGTTCTTC
TRBD1 | TRBJ2-5 | TRBV5-1 | NA | CASDKTGTGNQETQYF | TGCGCCAGCGACAAGACAGGGACAGGGAATCAAGAGACCCAGTACTTC
NA | TRBJ2-3 | TRBV2 | once | CASTGQRTDTQYF | TGTGCCAGCACCGGACAGCGGACAGATACGCAGTATTTT